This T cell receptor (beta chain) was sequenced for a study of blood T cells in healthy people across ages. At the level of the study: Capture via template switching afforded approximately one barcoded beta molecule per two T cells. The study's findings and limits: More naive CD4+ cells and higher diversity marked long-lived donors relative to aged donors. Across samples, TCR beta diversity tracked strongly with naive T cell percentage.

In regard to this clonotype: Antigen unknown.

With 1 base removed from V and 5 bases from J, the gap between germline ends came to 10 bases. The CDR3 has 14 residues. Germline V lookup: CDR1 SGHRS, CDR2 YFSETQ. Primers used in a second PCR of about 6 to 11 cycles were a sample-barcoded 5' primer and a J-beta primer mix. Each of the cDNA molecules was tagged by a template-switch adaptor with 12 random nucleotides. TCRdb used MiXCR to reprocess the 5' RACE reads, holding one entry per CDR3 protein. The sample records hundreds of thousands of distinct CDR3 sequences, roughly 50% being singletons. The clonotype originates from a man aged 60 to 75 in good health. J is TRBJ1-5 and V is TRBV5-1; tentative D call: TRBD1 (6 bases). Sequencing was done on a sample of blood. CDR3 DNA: TGCGCCAGCAGCTTGTGGGCAGGGGATCAGCCCCAGCATTTT. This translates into CASSLWAGDQPQHF.